This TCR beta chain was sequenced in a study of PD-L1 blockade in urothelial cancer. Overall study context: Atezolizumab was started by patients at some point between 2013 and 2014 at 1,200 mg intravenously every 3 weeks. Men with urothelial cancer arising in the bladder made up about 90% of the roughly 29 patients.

The time point is: pretreatment peripheral blood. Assay used: immunoSEQ multiplex PCR; TCRdb lists only in-frame clones, some missing. Found here are about 49,000 clones, around 79% of them singletons; the top ten hold roughly a tenth. Germline V lookup: CDR1 SNHLY, CDR2 FYNNEI. Deletions cut 6 bases from V and 4 bases from J, with 12 bases between. This CDR3 is 14 amino acids long. The rearrangement uses TRBV2 and TRBJ2-2; perhaps TRBD2 as D (6 bases). This sequence originates from a man between 65 and 85 years old with urothelial cancer. Sample: PBMCs, taken around atezolizumab (anti-PD-L1) treatment. CDR3 residues: CASRGTGFTGELFF. The CDR3 DNA follows: TGTGCCAGCAGGGGGACTGGATTCACCGGGGAGCTGTTTTTT.